Here is one TCR beta chain with its context. Profiling relied on immunoSEQ multiplex PCR, and the TCRdb table lists in-frame clones only, not all of them. The table has 730,000 or so clones, about 78% seen once. V lost 3 bases and J lost 8, with 8 bases in between. The CDR3 runs 12 residues. CDR1 and CDR2 from the germline V gene are SGHRS and YFSETQ. These data originate in a study of shared clonotypes between healthy human individuals. The sequence derives from a woman in her 30s in good health. Sequencing used memory CD4+ T cells sorted from blood. Subset specified: CD45RA-negative fraction. The chain combines TRBV5-1 with TRBJ2-2; D ambiguous. In DNA form, the CDR3 reads TGCGCCAGCAGCTCTGGTCGTGGGGAGCTGTTTTTT. Translation gives CASSSGRGELFF.